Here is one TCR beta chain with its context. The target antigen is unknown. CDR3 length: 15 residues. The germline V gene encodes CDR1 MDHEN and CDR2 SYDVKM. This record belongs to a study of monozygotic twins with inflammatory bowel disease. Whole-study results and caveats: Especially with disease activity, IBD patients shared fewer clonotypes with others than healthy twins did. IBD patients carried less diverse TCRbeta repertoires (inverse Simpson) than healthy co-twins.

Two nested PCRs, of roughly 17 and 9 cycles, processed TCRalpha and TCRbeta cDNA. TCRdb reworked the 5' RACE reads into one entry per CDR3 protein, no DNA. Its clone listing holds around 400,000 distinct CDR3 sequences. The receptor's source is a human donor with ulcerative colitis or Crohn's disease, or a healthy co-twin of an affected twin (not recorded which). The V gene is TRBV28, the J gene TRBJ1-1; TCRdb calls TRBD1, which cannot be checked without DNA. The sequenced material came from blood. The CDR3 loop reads CASPPGGQGWTEAFF.